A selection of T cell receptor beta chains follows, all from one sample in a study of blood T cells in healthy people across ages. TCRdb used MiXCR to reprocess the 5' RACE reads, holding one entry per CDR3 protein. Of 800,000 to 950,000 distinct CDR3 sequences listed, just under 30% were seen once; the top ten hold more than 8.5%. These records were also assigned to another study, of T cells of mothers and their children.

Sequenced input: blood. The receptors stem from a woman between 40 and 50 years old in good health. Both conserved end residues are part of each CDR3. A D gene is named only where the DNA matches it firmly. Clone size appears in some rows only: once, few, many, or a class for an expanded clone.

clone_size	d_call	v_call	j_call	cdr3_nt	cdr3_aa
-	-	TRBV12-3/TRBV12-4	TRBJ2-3	TGTGCCAGCAGACTAACAGGAGTGAGGGCAGATACGCAGTATTTT	CASRLTGVRADTQYF
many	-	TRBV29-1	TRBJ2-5	TGCAGCGTTAAGGACCCCCCTCAAGAGACCCAGTACTTC	CSVKDPPQETQYF
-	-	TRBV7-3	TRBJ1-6	TGTGCCAGCAGCGCCGGGACGGCTAATTCACCCCTCCACTTT	CASSAGTANSPLHF
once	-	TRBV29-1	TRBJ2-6	TGCAGCGTCGCCTCGACGGCAGCCCCCGGGGCCGACGTCCTGACTTTC	CSVASTAAPGADVLTF
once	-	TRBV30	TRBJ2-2	TGTGCCTGGAGAGGTATAGGCACCGGGGAGCTGTTTTTT	CAWRGIGTGELFF
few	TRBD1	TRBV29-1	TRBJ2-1	TGCAGCGTTGAGGGACAGGGGGGCAATGAGCAGTTCTTC	CSVEGQGGNEQFF
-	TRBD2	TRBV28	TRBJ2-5	TGTGCCAGCAGTTTATTCACTAGCGGGGACCAAGAGACCCAGTACTTC	CASSLFTSGDQETQYF
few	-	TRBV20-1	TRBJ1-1	TGCAGTGCTAGAGATCGGGTGGTGAGGACTGAAGCTTTCTTT	CSARDRVVRTEAFF
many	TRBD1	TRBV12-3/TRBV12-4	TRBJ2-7	TGTGCCAGCAGGTCACAGGGGCCCTCCTACGAGCAGTACTTC	CASRSQGPSYEQYF
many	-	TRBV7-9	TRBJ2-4	TGTGCCAGCAGCTTAATGACAGGAAATGTAGCCAAAAACATTCAGTACTTC	CASSLMTGNVAKNIQYF
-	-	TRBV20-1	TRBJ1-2	TGCAGTACTAGAGAGATACAGGGATATGGCTACACCTTC	CSTREIQGYGYTF
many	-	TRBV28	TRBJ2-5	TGTGCCAGCAGTTTATCCCTCCAGGGAGAGACCCAGTACTTC	CASSLSLQGETQYF
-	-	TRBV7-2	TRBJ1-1	TGTGCCAGCAGCTCCCGGCAGGGAGGTACGAACACTGAAGCTTTCTTT	CASSSRQGGTNTEAFF
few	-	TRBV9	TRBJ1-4	TGTGCCAGCAGCCATCAGCTCTTCCGACACCTTAATGAAAAACTGTTTTTT	CASSHQLFRHLNEKLFF
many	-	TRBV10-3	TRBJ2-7	TGTGCCACGCATCCGTACGAGCAGTACTTC	CATHPYEQYF
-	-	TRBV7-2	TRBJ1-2	TGTGCCAGCAGCTTGGGGGACGGGGTATTATTCTACTTAGCTAACTATGGCTACACCTTC	CASSLGDGVLFYLANYGYTF
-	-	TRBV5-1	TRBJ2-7	TGCGCCAGCAGCTCCTACCAGGGGAGCGAGCAGTACTTC	CASSSYQGSEQYF
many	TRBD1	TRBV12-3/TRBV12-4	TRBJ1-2	TGTGCCAGCAGCGTCGACAGGGAACGGGGCTACACCTTC	CASSVDRERGYTF
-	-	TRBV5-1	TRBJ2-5	TGCGCCAGCAGCTTCGGATGGCAAGAGACCCAGTACTTC	CASSFGWQETQYF
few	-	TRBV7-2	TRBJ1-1	TGTGCCAGCAGCCTAATAGGAGGCTTTGTAGGAGGCACTGAAGCTTTCTTT	CASSLIGGFVGGTEAFF
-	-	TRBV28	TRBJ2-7	TGTGCCAGCAGTTTACCGGGGATCTACGAGCAGTACTTC	CASSLPGIYEQYF
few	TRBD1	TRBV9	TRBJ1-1	TGTGCCAGCAGCGTGGACAGGGACACTGAAGCTTTCTTT	CASSVDRDTEAFF
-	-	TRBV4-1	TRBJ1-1	TGCGCCAGCAGCCAAGACTTATACACTGAAGCTTTCTTT	CASSQDLYTEAFF
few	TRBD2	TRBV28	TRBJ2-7	TGTGCCAGCAGTCCTTCGGGGACTAACAGGCGGTACGAGCAGTACTTC	CASSPSGTNRRYEQYF
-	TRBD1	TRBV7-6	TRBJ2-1	TGTGCCAGCAGCTCCTCCGGGACAGGGTCTGACGAGCAGTTCTTC	CASSSSGTGSDEQFF
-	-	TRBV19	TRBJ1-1	TGTGCCAGTAGTATGGGGTTCGGGAACACTGAAGCTTTCTTT	CASSMGFGNTEAFF
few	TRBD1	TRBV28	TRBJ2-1	TGTGCCAGCAACCCCACCTCAGTACAGGGGGAGTACAATGAGCAGTTCTTC	CASNPTSVQGEYNEQFF
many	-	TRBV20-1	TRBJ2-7	TGCAGTGCTATTAATAGTCGGTGGAAGGTCGAGCAGTACTTC	CSAINSRWKVEQYF
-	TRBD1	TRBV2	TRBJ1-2	TGTGCCAGCAGTGCCCCGGGACAGAATGGCTACACCTTC	CASSAPGQNGYTF
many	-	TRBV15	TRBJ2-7	TGTGCCACCAGCCGCCGGACCCGGGGGTTGACCTACGAGCAGTACTTC	CATSRRTRGLTYEQYF
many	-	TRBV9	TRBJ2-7	TGTGCCAGCCCCCTCCCCCAGGTCGCCCCCTACGAGCAGTACTTC	CASPLPQVAPYEQYF
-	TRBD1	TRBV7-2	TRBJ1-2	TGTGCCGGCAGCTGGACAGGGACTGGCTACACCTTC	CAGSWTGTGYTF
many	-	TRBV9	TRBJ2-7	TGTGCCAGCAGCGTAGTACAAATCAGGGAGCAGTACTTC	CASSVVQIREQYF
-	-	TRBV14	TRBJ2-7	TGTGCCAGCAGTCTAACCAGGGCCTCCTACGAGCAGTACTTC	CASSLTRASYEQYF
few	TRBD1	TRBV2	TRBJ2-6	TGTGCCAGCAGTGAAAAGGGACAGCTCAGCTCTGGGGCCAACGTCCTGACTTTC	CASSEKGQLSSGANVLTF
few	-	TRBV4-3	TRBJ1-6	TGCGCCAGCAGCCAAGATATGATGGACGTCGGAAACTATAATTCACCCCTCCACTTT	CASSQDMMDVGNYNSPLHF
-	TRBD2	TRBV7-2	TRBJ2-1	TGTGCCAACAGCCCGATAGCGGGGGGACCCTACAATGAGCAGTTCTTC	CANSPIAGGPYNEQFF
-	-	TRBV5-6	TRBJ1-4	TGTGCCAGCAGCCGCCCAGGGACTAATGAAAAACTGTTTTTT	CASSRPGTNEKLFF
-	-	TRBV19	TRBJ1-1	TGTGCCAGTAGGGGAGAGGGGTCGGTTGAAGCTTTCTTT	CASRGEGSVEAFF
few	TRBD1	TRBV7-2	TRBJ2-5	TGTGCCAGCAGCTCGGGACAGGGGAGTCTAGAGACCCAGTACTTC	CASSSGQGSLETQYF
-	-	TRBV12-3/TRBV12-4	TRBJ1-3	TGTGCCAGCGAACAGAGGGCCCGAAACACCATATATTTT	CASEQRARNTIYF